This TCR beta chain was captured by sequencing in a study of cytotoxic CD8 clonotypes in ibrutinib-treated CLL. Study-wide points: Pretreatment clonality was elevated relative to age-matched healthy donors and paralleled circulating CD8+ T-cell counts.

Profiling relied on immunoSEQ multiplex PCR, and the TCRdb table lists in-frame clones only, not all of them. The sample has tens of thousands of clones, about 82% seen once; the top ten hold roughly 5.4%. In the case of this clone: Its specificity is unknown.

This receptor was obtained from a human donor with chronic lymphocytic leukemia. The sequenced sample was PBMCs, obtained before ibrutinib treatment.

The CDR3 here is CASSIISGANVLTF. Written as DNA, the CDR3 is TGTGCCAGTAGTATAATCTCTGGGGCCAACGTCCTGACTTTC. V gene TRBV19 combines with J gene TRBJ2-6; no clear D. Trimming removed 2 bases from V and 0 bases from J, with 2 bases in between. This CDR3 is 14 amino acids long. Germline assignment: CDR1 LNHDA and CDR2 SQIVND (reference sequence).